The 25 T cell receptor beta chains reported below all come from one sample, sequenced in a study of blood T cell repertoires in COVID-19. Profiling relied on immunoSEQ multiplex PCR, and the TCRdb table lists in-frame clones only, not all of them. The sample consists of about 370,000 clones, about 90% of them appearing once. Sequenced: peripheral blood. These receptors were taken from a woman in her twenties or thirties with COVID-19, enrolled during active disease.

J is TRBJ1-1 and V is TRBV28; D may be TRBD1 (5 bases). Trimming removed 7 bases from V and 1 base from J, with 13 bases in between. Germline V gene lookup returns CDR1 MDHEN and CDR2 SYDVKM. The CDR3 spans 14 residues. CDR3 sequence: CASTGSDGNTEAFF. The DNA for the CDR3 is TGTGCCAGCACAGGGTCTGACGGGAACACTGAAGCTTTCTTT.

The chain recombines TRBV15 with TRBJ1-4; no clear D gene. This CDR3 has 16 amino acids. The V and J ends lost 0 bases and 4 bases respectively, with 12 bases between them. In germline, CDR1 is LNHNV, CDR2 YYDKDF (reference sequence). The CDR3 DNA follows: TGTGCCACCAGCAGAGATCATGGCTCAAATAATGAAAAACTGTTTTTT. It encodes CATSRDHGSNNEKLFF.

V usage is TRBV5-6 and J usage is TRBJ2-7; 10 bases are a match to TRBD2. Trimming at V came to 4 bases and at J to 7 bases, leaving 5 bases not matched to a gene. Looked up from germline, CDR1 is SGHDT and CDR2 is YYEEEE. The CDR3 covers 13 residues. Here the CDR3 reads CASSTQLAGEQYV. The CDR3 region has the DNA TGTGCCAGCAGCACCCAACTAGCGGGGGAGCAGTACGTC.

The gene calls are TRBV28 and TRBJ2-7, with 9 nucleotides matching TRBD2. This CDR3 is built from 13 residues. V dropped 5 bases and J dropped 6; count of bases not matched to a gene: 5. Looked up from germline, CDR1 is MDHEN and CDR2 is SYDVKM. DNA of the CDR3: TGTGCCAGCAGTCCCGGACTAGCGCGCGAGCAGTACTTC. This translates into CASSPGLAREQYF. Filled out from reference TRBV28 and TRBJ2-7, the complete variable domain reads DVKVTQSSRYLVKRTGEKVFLECVQDMDHENMFWYRQDPGLGLRLIYFSYDVKMKEKGDIPEGYSVSREKKERFSLILESASTNQTSMYLCASSPGLAREQYFGPGTRLTVT.

This clone has just a few counts. The gene calls are TRBV10-3 and TRBJ1-2, with D possibly being TRBD1 (5 bases). Germline V gene sequence: CDR1 ENHRY, CDR2 SYGVKD. Trimming cost V 6 bases and J 2 bases, with 13 bases left between them. The CDR3 is 14 amino acids. As DNA, the CDR3 is TGTGCCATCAGCCTGGACGACAGCAACTATGGCTACACCTTC. Its protein product is CAISLDDSNYGYTF.

This rearrangement joins TRBV5-4 to TRBJ1-4, with D hard to call. This CDR3 comprises 17 residues. Trimming took off 4 bases at V and 8 bases at J, with 24 bases between the two ends. CDR1 is SGHNT, CDR2 YYREEE, per germline (reference sequence). CDR3 loop: CASSKGGSVIGGEKLFF. The CDR3, as DNA: TGTGCCAGCAGCAAGGGAGGATCGGTTATTGGAGGGGAAAAACTGTTTTTT.

The chain joins TRBV23-1 to TRBJ2-1, with D unresolved. TRBV23-1 belongs to the ORF category, with a function that is uncertain. V lost 0 bases and J lost 16, with 22 bases in between. The CDR3 extends over 15 amino acids. Here the CDR3 reads CASSQSRKRYTICFF. CDR3 nucleotides: TGCGCCAGCAGTCAATCCCGAAAGAGGTACACCATTTGTTTCTTC.

The CDR3 protein is CAIEDKRGADTGELFF. The DNA for the CDR3 is TGTGCCATTGAAGACAAACGGGGTGCGGACACCGGGGAGCTGTTTTTT. J is TRBJ2-2 and V is TRBV10-3, with D perhaps TRBD2 (5 bases). Germline V gives CDR1 ENHRY, CDR2 SYGVKD. V lost 9 bases and J 3 bases, leaving 20 bases between the germline ends. The CDR3 loop spans 16 amino acids.

The chain joins TRBV24-1 to TRBJ2-1; TRBD1 matches 9 bases. J gave up 0 bases and V 5 bases, and 7 bases lay outside the gene matches. Germline-derived CDR1 and CDR2 are KGHDR and SFDVKD. The CDR3 length is 17 residues. CDR3 loop: CATSVTGGVSSYNEQFF. The CDR3 bases are TGTGCCACCAGTGTGACAGGGGGTGTCAGCTCCTACAATGAGCAGTTCTTC.

V usage is TRBV28 and J usage is TRBJ2-6, with 9 positions matching TRBD1. In germline, CDR1 is MDHEN, CDR2 SYDVKM. The CDR3 contains 16 residues. Trimming took 6 bases from V and 8 from J; bases not matched to a gene: 11. The CDR3 region has the DNA TGTGCCAGCAGCCTATCCCGGGACAGGGATCCCAACGTCCTGACTTTC. Its translation: CASSLSRDRDPNVLTF.

This clone was observed once. The chain couples TRBV7-9 to TRBJ2-3; D unclear. Trimming pared 4 bases from V and 4 bases from J, leaving 21 bases between. CDR1 and CDR2 (germline): SEHNR, FQNEAQ (reference sequence). The CDR3 length is 17 residues. The DNA for the CDR3 is TGTGCCAGCAGCTCCGCAACAATCGCGACTTTGCCAGATACGCAGTATTTT. Residues: CASSSATIATLPDTQYF.

The chain combines TRBV9 with TRBJ2-3; D might be TRBD2 (6 bases). Germline V gives CDR1 SGDLS, CDR2 YYNGEE. Trimming left V 6 bases short and J 0 bases short, with 11 bases between. The CDR3 loop spans 14 amino acids. The CDR3 DNA sequence: TGTGCCAGCAACATGGGGACTAGCACAGATACGCAGTATTTT. The encoded protein is CASNMGTSTDTQYF. The variable domain in full, with the rest retrieved from reference TRBV9 and TRBJ2-3, is DSGVTQTPKHLITATGQRVTLRCSPRSGDLSVYWYQQSLDQGLQFLIQYYNGEERAKGNILERFSAQQFPDLHSELNLSSLELGDSALYFCASNMGTSTDTQYFGPGTRLTVL.

The chain employs TRBV7-6 and TRBJ2-7; the D gene is possibly TRBD1 (6 bases). The V end lost 5 bases, the J end lost 1 base, and 18 bases lay between the germline ends. Per the germline V gene, CDR1 is SGHVS and CDR2 is FNYEAQ. This CDR3 is built from 16 residues. CDR3 loop: CASSPIQGPGSYEQYF. In DNA form, the CDR3 reads TGTGCCAGCAGCCCAATCCAGGGGCCGGGGTCCTACGAGCAGTACTTC.

This clone was found once. The CDR3 bases are TGTGCCAGCAGGATCAGGGGGCGCATGGGGCCTGAAGCTTTCTTT. This translates into CASRIRGRMGPEAFF. The J gene is TRBJ1-1, the V gene TRBV6-5; the match to TRBD1 covers 8 bases. In germline, CDR1 is MNHEY, CDR2 SVGAGI. V gave up 6 bases and J gave up 6 bases; unmatched junction bases: 12. The CDR3 is made up of 15 amino acids.

V is TRBV29-1 and J is TRBJ1-5; 8 bases agree with TRBD1. Germline V gene sequence: CDR1 SQVTM, CDR2 ANQGSEA. J was trimmed by 5 bases and V by 5 bases; bases with no gene match: 8. The CDR3 totals 14 residues. The CDR3 spells CSVSQGELDQPQHF. The CDR3 bases are TGCAGCGTTTCACAGGGGGAATTAGATCAGCCCCAGCATTTT.

This clone has just one count. The chain is built from TRBV6-2 or TRBV6-3 and TRBJ1-1; tentatively, D is TRBD1 (5 bases). The CDR3 runs 15 residues. The germline V gene has CDR1 MNHEY and CDR2 SVGEGT. V dropped 2 bases and J dropped 3 bases, with 13 bases sitting between them. The CDR3 DNA follows: TGTGCCAGCAGTTACCCATATTCGGGGGACACTGAAGCTTTCTTT. Its protein product is CASSYPYSGDTEAFF.

This chain uses TRBV28 with TRBJ1-1, with D possibly TRBD1 on 6 matching bases. Germline V lookup: CDR1 MDHEN, CDR2 SYDVKM. V was pared by 6 bases and J by 6 bases, with 17 bases between. CDR3 length: 14 residues. The CDR3 spells CASRSLTGKAEAFF. The CDR3 bases are TGTGCCAGCAGAAGCTTAACAGGGAAGGCTGAAGCTTTCTTT.

The chain couples TRBV19 to TRBJ1-2; 10 positions match TRBD1. There are 17 residues in the CDR3. The trim removed 9 bases at V and 3 bases at J, leaving 16 bases unmatched. Germline V CDR1 and CDR2: LNHDA, SQIVND (reference sequence). The CDR3 sequence is CASSPGTGASSDYGYTF. CDR3 sequence (DNA): TGTGCCAGCAGTCCCGGGACAGGGGCCTCGTCGGACTATGGCTACACCTTC.

The chain is built from TRBV15 and TRBJ2-3, with D possibly matching TRBD2 (5 bases). V lost 0 bases, J lost 0 bases, and 7 bases lay in between. This CDR3 comprises 15 residues. Germline V gene data show CDR1 as LNHNV and CDR2 as YYDKDF (reference sequence). CDR3 loop: CATSREGGSTDTQYF. In DNA form, the CDR3 reads TGTGCCACCAGCAGAGAAGGCGGGAGCACAGATACGCAGTATTTT.

This clone was counted between two and nine times. The rearrangement links TRBV10-3 to TRBJ1-2; D gene ambiguous. The CDR3 covers 12 residues. Germline-derived CDR1 and CDR2 are ENHRY and SYGVKD. V lost 3 bases and J lost 8, with 10 bases in between. The CDR3 DNA reads TGTGCCATCAGTGATCCAGGCTGGGGCTACACCTTC. Translated, it gives CAISDPGWGYTF.

The V and J genes are TRBV18 and TRBJ1-3, with 9 bases identical to TRBD1. Germline V CDR1 and CDR2: KGHSH, LQKENI. With 6 bases clipped from V and 0 bases from J, the junction kept 9 bases outside the gene matches. The CDR3 runs 17 residues. The CDR3: CASSPTDRGLSGNTIYF. The CDR3 coding sequence is TGTGCCAGCTCTCCAACGGACAGGGGTCTCTCTGGAAACACCATATATTTT.

This clone was observed a handful of times. The chain combines TRBV4-1 with TRBJ2-1, with 11 positions matching TRBD2. The CDR3 is 16 residues long. J lost 7 bases, V lost 3 bases, and 8 bases had no gene match. The germline V gene encodes CDR1 MGHRA and CDR2 YSYEKL. The DNA of the CDR3 is TGCGCCAGCAGCCAGACACTAGCGGGAGCCAGGAATGAGCAGTTCTTC. Residues: CASSQTLAGARNEQFF.

The chain uses TRBV11-2 and TRBJ2-3; possible D gene TRBD2, 6 bases. Germline lookup yields CDR1 SGHAT and CDR2 FQNNGV. V lost 3 bases, J lost 0 bases, and 10 bases lay in between. The CDR3 spans 15 residues. CDR3 sequence: CASSFRGTSTDTQYF. CDR3 bases: TGTGCCAGCAGCTTCCGGGGGACTAGCACAGATACGCAGTATTTT.

J is TRBJ2-3 and V is TRBV7-2; the D is unclear. The V end lost 4 bases, the J end lost 4 bases, and 9 bases lay between the germline ends. The germline gives CDR1 SGHTA, CDR2 FQGNSA. This CDR3 has 13 residues. In DNA form, the CDR3 reads TGTGCCAGCAGCTCAGTCTCTGCAGATACGCAGTATTTT. It yields the protein CASSSVSADTQYF. The whole variable domain, filled in from reference TRBV7-2 and TRBJ2-3, reads GAGVSQSPSNKVTEKGKDVELRCDPISGHTALYWYRQSLGQGLEFLIYFQGNSAPDKSGLPSDRFSAERTGGSVSTLTIQRTQQEDSAVYLCASSSVSADTQYFGPGTRLTVL.

The V call is TRBV5-1, the J call TRBJ1-3; no reliable D call. Germline values: CDR1 SGHRS, CDR2 YFSETQ. Trimming removed 6 bases from V and 7 bases from J, with 17 bases in between. There are 14 residues in the CDR3. As DNA, the CDR3 is TGCGCCAGCACCGTAGACTTTCGTGGGAACACCATATATTTT. This sequence encodes CASTVDFRGNTIYF.